A single sample gave rise to the 24 T cell receptor beta chains below, sequenced in a study of T-cell memory formation after mild COVID-19. TCRdb re-called the 5' RACE reads with MiXCR, one entry per CDR3 protein. The top ten hold under 15% of the sample, which has hundreds of thousands of distinct CDR3 sequences, about a fifth seen once. The sequencing input was PBMCs or a T cell subset sorted from them (not recorded which). Receptors were obtained from an adult woman who had mild COVID-19 (a few samples of this study predate the infection). Cell type and time point are not known.

This sequence joins TRBV7-6 and TRBJ2-2; 9 nucleotides agree with TRBD2. The J segment lost 7 bases and the V segment lost 2 bases, leaving 11 bases of the junction unmatched. Germline lookup yields CDR1 SGHVS and CDR2 FNYEAQ. The CDR3 length is 17 residues. DNA of the CDR3: TGTGCCAGCAGCTTAAAGGGGCGGGAGGGCCGGAGCGGGGAGCTGTTTTTT. Amino acids: CASSLKGREGRSGELFF. Together with reference TRBV7-6 and TRBJ2-2, the CDR3 gives the full variable domain: GAGVSQSPRYKVTKRGQDVALRCDPISGHVSLYWYRQALGQGPEFLTYFNYEAQQDKSGLPNDRFSAERPEGSISTLTIQRTEQRDSAMYRCASSLKGREGRSGELFFGEGSRLTVL.

This clonotype was found once. V gene TRBV7-8 combines with J gene TRBJ2-7, with D possibly TRBD1 on 6 matching bases. The CDR3 has 16 residues. V was cut by 0 bases and J by 5 bases, with 17 bases left in between. Per germline, CDR1 SGHVS and CDR2 FQNEAQ. The DNA of the CDR3 is TGTGCCAGCAGCTTAGCGGGGGCGGTCTTGTCTAACGAGCAGTACTTC. Translated, it gives CASSLAGAVLSNEQYF.

This clonotype was seen repeatedly, ten times or more. The rearrangement links TRBV5-1 to TRBJ2-1, with 13 bases lining up with TRBD2. The CDR3 contains 17 residues. V dropped 3 bases and J dropped 7; count of bases not matched to a gene: 10. Germline-derived CDR1 and CDR2 are SGHRS and YFSETQ. CDR3 residues: CASSWTSGSPTGNEQFF. The CDR3 DNA is TGCGCCAGCAGCTGGACTAGCGGGAGCCCAACGGGGAATGAGCAGTTCTTC. Filled out from reference TRBV5-1 and TRBJ2-1, the complete variable domain reads KAGVTQTPRYLIKTRGQQVTLSCSPISGHRSVSWYQQTPGQGLQFLFEYFSETQRNKGNFPGRFSGRQFSNSRSEMNVSTLELGDSALYLCASSWTSGSPTGNEQFFGPGTRLTVL.

This clonotype was picked up many times. V gene TRBV28 combines with J gene TRBJ2-3, with a weak D call TRBD1 (5 bases). The CDR3 loop spans 12 amino acids. CDR1 is MDHEN and CDR2 is SYDVKM in the germline V gene. Trimming shortened V by 7 bases and J by 6 bases, and 11 bases separated the two germline ends. CDR3 amino acids: CASMEGDDTQYF. CDR3 DNA sequence: TGTGCCAGCATGGAAGGGGATGATACGCAGTATTTT.

This clonotype was detected ten times or more. The chain links TRBV7-2 to TRBJ2-5; 8 bases map to TRBD1. The CDR3 runs to 15 residues. With V trimmed by 0 bases and J by 5 bases, 5 bases remained unmatched. Germline V gene lookup returns CDR1 SGHTA and CDR2 FQGNSA. CDR3 coding DNA: TGTGCCAGCAGCTTAGCACCCACAGGGGGGGAGACCCAGTACTTC. Amino acid sequence: CASSLAPTGGETQYF. The full variable domain, its missing parts supplied by reference TRBV7-2 and TRBJ2-5, is GAGVSQSPSNKVTEKGKDVELRCDPISGHTALYWYRQSLGQGLEFLIYFQGNSAPDKSGLPSDRFSAERTGGSVSTLTIQRTQQEDSAVYLCASSLAPTGGETQYFGPGTRLLVL.

This clonotype showed up just a few times. V gene TRBV29-1 combines with J gene TRBJ2-1; TRBD2 aligns across 11 bases. Germline assignment: CDR1 SQVTM and CDR2 ANQGSEA. The CDR3 runs 17 residues. J lost 10 bases, V lost 0 bases, and 14 bases had no gene match. CDR3 DNA: TGCAGCGTTGAAGATTCGTCGGGGACTAGCGGACTTGCGGAGCAGTTCTTC. Translation gives CSVEDSSGTSGLAEQFF.

This clonotype was counted between two and nine times. The chain joins TRBV3-1 to TRBJ2-1, with 11 bases that match TRBD2. V shed 3 bases, J shed 5 bases, and the junction held 3 bases outside the gene matches. The germline V gene encodes CDR1 LGHDT and CDR2 YNNKEL (reference sequence). The CDR3 has 15 amino acids. This CDR3 reads CASSHSGGAHNEQFF. Here the CDR3 DNA reads TGTGCCAGCAGCCATAGCGGGGGGGCCCACAATGAGCAGTTCTTC.

The CDR3 reads CASSAGRISTDTQYF. DNA of the CDR3: TGTGCCAGCAGCGCCGGACGGATCAGCACAGATACGCAGTATTTT. J is TRBJ2-3 and V is TRBV9, with D unresolved. Germline CDR1 and CDR2: SGDLS and YYNGEE. The CDR3 totals 15 residues. V was cut by 3 bases and J by 0 bases, with 11 bases left in between.

This sequence joins TRBV4-1 and TRBJ1-1, with 8 nucleotides matching TRBD1. Germline V CDR1 and CDR2: MGHRA, YSYEKL. J gave up 0 bases and V 0 bases, and 12 bases lay outside the gene matches. CDR3 length equals 19 residues. CDR3 protein: CASSQDHARGLGMNTEAFF. The DNA of the CDR3 is TGCGCCAGCAGCCAAGATCATGCCAGGGGGCTGGGGATGAACACTGAAGCTTTCTTT.

V is TRBV20-1 and J is TRBJ1-1; 9 bases fit TRBD1. Germline assignment: CDR1 DFQATT and CDR2 SNEGSKA (reference sequence). The CDR3 totals 13 residues. J was trimmed by 5 bases and V by 3 bases; bases with no gene match: 4. This CDR3 is CSARGQGETEAFF. The CDR3 coding sequence is TGCAGTGCTAGGGGACAGGGCGAAACTGAAGCTTTCTTT.

This rearrangement joins TRBV7-2 to TRBJ2-7; 7 nucleotides line up with TRBD2. The ends lost 5 bases at V and 0 bases at J; junction bases unmatched: 13. Germline V gene data show CDR1 as SGHTA and CDR2 as FQGNSA. The CDR3 is 17 amino acids. The CDR3 nucleotides are TGTGCCAGCAGCCGTAGGAGTGGGGCGGGAGCCTCCTACGAGCAGTACTTC. It translates to CASSRRSGAGASYEQYF. The variable domain in full, with the rest retrieved from reference TRBV7-2 and TRBJ2-7, is GAGVSQSPSNKVTEKGKDVELRCDPISGHTALYWYRQSLGQGLEFLIYFQGNSAPDKSGLPSDRFSAERTGGSVSTLTIQRTQQEDSAVYLCASSRRSGAGASYEQYFGPGTRLTVT.

This clonotype occurred a few times. The chain couples TRBV12-3 or TRBV12-4 to TRBJ2-1; D assignment may be TRBD1 or TRBD2 (5 bases each). With 0 bases removed from V and 15 bases from J, the gap between germline ends came to 18 bases. CDR3 length: 14 amino acids. This CDR3 is CASSLAGVGDSSFF. The CDR3 region has the DNA TGTGCCAGCAGTTTAGCGGGGGTAGGAGACAGCTCGTTCTTC.

This clonotype showed up many times. This chain connects TRBV3-1 to TRBJ2-7; the D is unclear. CDR3 length: 13 amino acids. In germline, CDR1 is LGHDT, CDR2 YNNKEL (reference sequence). V lost 0 bases and J 2 bases, leaving 5 bases between the germline ends. CDR3 in amino acids: CASSQEPPYEQYF. The CDR3 DNA sequence: TGTGCCAGCAGCCAAGAACCCCCCTACGAGCAGTACTTC.

This clonotype has at least ten counts. The chain couples TRBV18 to TRBJ2-7; D gene ambiguous. This CDR3 is built from 15 residues. V was clipped by 4 bases and J by 1 base, with 14 bases between them. CDR1 KGHSH and CDR2 LQKENI come from the germline V gene. CDR3 coding DNA: TGTGCCAGCTCACAACCCGCCCTAGGATCCTACGAGCAGTACTTC. This gives the protein CASSQPALGSYEQYF.

V gene TRBV15 combines with J gene TRBJ2-5; unclear D gene. The germline V and J ends were trimmed by 1 base and 5 bases, with 17 bases remaining between them. This CDR3 spans 16 amino acids. CDR1 and CDR2 (germline): LNHNV, YYDKDF (reference sequence). Here the CDR3 reads CATSRVPTSHGETQYF. The CDR3 DNA reads TGTGCCACCAGCAGAGTTCCCACTTCTCACGGGGAGACCCAGTACTTC.

In its sample, this clonotype was seen a few times. The chain links TRBV7-6 to TRBJ1-3; D is ambiguous. In germline, CDR1 is SGHVS, CDR2 FNYEAQ. CDR3 length: 11 amino acids. The V end lost 8 bases, the J end lost 4 bases, and 6 bases lay between the germline ends. The CDR3 loop is CASLSGNTIYF. DNA for the CDR3: TGTGCCAGCCTATCGGGAAACACCATATATTTT.

This clonotype was seen a few times. The rearrangement links TRBV20-1 to TRBJ1-5, with D uncertain. V gave up 6 bases and J gave up 4 bases, with 13 bases separating them. The CDR3 spans 13 residues. Germline values: CDR1 DFQATT, CDR2 SNEGSKA (reference sequence). Here the CDR3 DNA reads TGCAGTGCCCCTCCTGGGGTAAATCAGCCCCAGCATTTT. Its translation: CSAPPGVNQPQHF.

This clonotype was found a few times. The rearrangement links TRBV29-1 to TRBJ2-7; the match to TRBD1 covers 8 bases. V lost 1 base and J lost 2; bases outside the gene matches: 10. The V gene's germline CDR1 is SQVTM and CDR2 ANQGSEA. The CDR3 spans 16 residues. CDR3 amino acids: CSVEVLGQGPTYEQYF. For the CDR3, the DNA is TGCAGCGTTGAAGTCCTTGGACAGGGACCAACCTACGAGCAGTACTTC.

This clonotype was observed a handful of times. The chain joins TRBV24-1 to TRBJ1-1; 8 bases agree with TRBD1. Germline trimming cut 7 bases from V and 3 bases from J; bases unmatched to any gene: 3. From germline, CDR1 is KGHDR and CDR2 SFDVKD. The CDR3 totals 13 residues. The CDR3 DNA reads TGTGCCACCAGCCGACAGGGGTACACTGAAGCTTTCTTT. Translating it yields CATSRQGYTEAFF.

Only a few counts were recorded for this clonotype. The chain carries TRBV7-9 and TRBJ2-7; D unclear. V shed 4 bases and J shed 4 bases, with 17 bases lying between them. The CDR3 loop spans 15 amino acids. CDR1 SEHNR and CDR2 FQNEAQ come from the germline V gene (reference sequence). The DNA of the CDR3 is TGTGCCAGCAGCTCGGACGGACCCTTGGGATACGAGCAGTACTTC. Its translation: CASSSDGPLGYEQYF.

This clonotype was observed a few times. V usage is TRBV9 and J usage is TRBJ2-7, with unresolved D. The V end was cut by 0 bases, the J end by 7 bases, with 8 bases between. The CDR3 has 12 amino acids. Germline lookup yields CDR1 SGDLS and CDR2 YYNGEE. CDR3 bases: TGTGCCAGCAGCGTAGAACTGGGGGAGCAGTACTTC. Translated, it gives CASSVELGEQYF.

This clonotype was counted a few times. The DNA for the CDR3 is TGCGCCAGCAGCTTACTCTTCTCGGACCCTCCGGAAGCTTTCTTT. Translated: CASSLLFSDPPEAFF. The chain recombines TRBV5-1 with TRBJ1-1; no clear D gene. Trimming took off 2 bases at V and 8 bases at J, with 19 bases between the two ends. The CDR3 is 15 amino acids. Germline assignment: CDR1 SGHRS and CDR2 YFSETQ.

For this clonotype: Sequence at one end of the junction differs from germline and may be a read error. This rearrangement joins TRBV7-2 to TRBJ2-4; TRBD1 matches 7 bases. The germline V gene has CDR1 SGHTA and CDR2 FQGNSA. This CDR3 is built from 13 residues. CDR3 DNA: TGTGCCAACAGCCCCCACAGGGGAGACATTCAGTACTTC. Its translation is CANSPHRGDIQYF.

The V call is TRBV6-2 or TRBV6-3, the J call TRBJ2-1; D remains unclear. Between the trimmed V and J ends, which lost 7 bases and 6 bases, there was a span of 16 bases. The germline V gene encodes CDR1 MNHEY and CDR2 SVGEGT. The length of the CDR3 is 14 residues. This chain's CDR3 is CASIQDGTRNEQFF. CDR3 in DNA: TGTGCCAGCATCCAGGACGGAACCCGCAATGAGCAGTTCTTC.